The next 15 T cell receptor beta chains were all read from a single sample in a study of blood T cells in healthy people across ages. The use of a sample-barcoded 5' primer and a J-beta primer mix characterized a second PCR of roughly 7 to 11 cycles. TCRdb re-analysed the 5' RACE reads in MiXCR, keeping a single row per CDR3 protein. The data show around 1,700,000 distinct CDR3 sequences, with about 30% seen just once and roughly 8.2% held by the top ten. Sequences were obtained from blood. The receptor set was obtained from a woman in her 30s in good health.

CDR3 sequence reads: CASSISGTTEAFF. The CDR3 DNA reads as TGTGCCAGCAGTATTAGCGGGACCACTGAAGCTTTCTTT. The chain combines TRBV27 with TRBJ1-1, with TRBD1 as a possible D gene (5 bases). Germline-derived CDR1 and CDR2 are MNHEY and SMNVEV (reference sequence). Between the trimmed V and J ends, which lost 5 bases and 4 bases, there was a span of 11 bases. The CDR3 is made up of 13 amino acids.

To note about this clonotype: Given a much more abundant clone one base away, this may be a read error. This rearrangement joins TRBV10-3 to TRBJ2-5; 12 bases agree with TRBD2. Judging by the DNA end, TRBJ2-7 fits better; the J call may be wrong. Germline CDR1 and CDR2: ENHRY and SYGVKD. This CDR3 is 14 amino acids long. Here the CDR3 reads CGIGPSGRAHEQYF. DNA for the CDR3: TGTGGCATAGGCCCTAGCGGGAGGGCCCACGAGCAGTACTTC.

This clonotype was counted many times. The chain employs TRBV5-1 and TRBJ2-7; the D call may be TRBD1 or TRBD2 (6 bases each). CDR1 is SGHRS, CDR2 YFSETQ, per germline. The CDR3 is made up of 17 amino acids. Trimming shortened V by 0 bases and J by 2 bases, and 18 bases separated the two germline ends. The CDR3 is CASSLGPEGGDTYEQYF. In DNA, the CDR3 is TGCGCCAGCAGCTTGGGGCCGGAGGGCGGGGACACCTACGAGCAGTACTTC.

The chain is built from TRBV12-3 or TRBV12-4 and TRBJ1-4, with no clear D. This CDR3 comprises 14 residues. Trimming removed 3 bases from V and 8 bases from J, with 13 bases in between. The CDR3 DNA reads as TGTGCCAGCAGTTTTAACGGGGATGAAGAAAAACTGTTTTTT. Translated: CASSFNGDEEKLFF.

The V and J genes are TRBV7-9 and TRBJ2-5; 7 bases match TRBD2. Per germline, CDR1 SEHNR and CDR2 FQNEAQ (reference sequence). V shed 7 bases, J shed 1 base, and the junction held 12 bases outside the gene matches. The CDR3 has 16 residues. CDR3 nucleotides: TGTGCCAGCACCTTGAAGCCTAGCGGCCTCCAAGAGACCCAGTACTTC. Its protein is CASTLKPSGLQETQYF.

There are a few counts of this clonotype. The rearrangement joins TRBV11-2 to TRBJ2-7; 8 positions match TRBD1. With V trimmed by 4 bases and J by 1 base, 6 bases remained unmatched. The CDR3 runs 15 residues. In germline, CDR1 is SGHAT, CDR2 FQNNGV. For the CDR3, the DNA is TGTGCCAGCAGCTCGTATGGGACAGGATCCTACGAGCAGTACTTC. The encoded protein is CASSSYGTGSYEQYF. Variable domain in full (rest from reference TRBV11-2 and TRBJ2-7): EAGVAQSPRYKIIEKRQSVAFWCNPISGHATLYWYQQILGQGPKLLIQFQNNGVVDDSQLPKDRFSAERLKGVDSTLKIQPAKLEDSAVYLCASSSYGTGSYEQYFGPGTRLTVT.

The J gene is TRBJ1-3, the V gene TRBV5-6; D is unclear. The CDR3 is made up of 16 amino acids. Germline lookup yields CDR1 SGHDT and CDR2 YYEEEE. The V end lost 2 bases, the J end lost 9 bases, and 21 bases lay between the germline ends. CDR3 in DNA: TGTGCCAGCAGCTTCCTAGGACTGAAGGCCTCTGGCACCATATATTTT. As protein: CASSFLGLKASGTIYF.

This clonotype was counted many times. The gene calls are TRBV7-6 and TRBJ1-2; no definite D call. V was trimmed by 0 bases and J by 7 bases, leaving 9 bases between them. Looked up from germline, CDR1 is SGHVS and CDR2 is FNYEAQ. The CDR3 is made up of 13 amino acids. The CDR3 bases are TGTGCCAGCAGCTTAGCAGGCGGTCCTGGCTACACCTTC. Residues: CASSLAGGPGYTF.

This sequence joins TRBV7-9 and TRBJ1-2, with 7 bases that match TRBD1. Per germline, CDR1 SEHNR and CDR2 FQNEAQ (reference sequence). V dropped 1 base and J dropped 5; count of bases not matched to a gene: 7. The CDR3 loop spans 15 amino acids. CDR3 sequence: CASSLEGASSYGYTF. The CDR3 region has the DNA TGTGCCAGCAGCTTAGAGGGGGCCTCTTCATATGGCTACACCTTC.

CDR3 protein: CSASFAIEQYF. The CDR3 DNA reads as TGCAGTGCTAGTTTTGCTATAGAGCAGTACTTC. The V call is TRBV20-1, the J call TRBJ2-7; D remains ambiguous. The CDR3 has 11 residues. The germline V and J ends were trimmed by 3 bases and 7 bases, with 10 bases remaining between them. Germline assignment: CDR1 DFQATT and CDR2 SNEGSKA (reference sequence).

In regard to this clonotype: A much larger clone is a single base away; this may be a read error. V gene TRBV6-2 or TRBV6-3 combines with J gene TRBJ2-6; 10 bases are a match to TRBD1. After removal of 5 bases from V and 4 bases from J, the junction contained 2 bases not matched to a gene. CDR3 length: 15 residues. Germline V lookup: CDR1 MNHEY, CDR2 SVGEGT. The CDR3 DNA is TGTGCCAGCAGTGACAGGGGGCAGGGGGCCAACGTCCTGACTTTC. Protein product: CASSDRGQGANVLTF.

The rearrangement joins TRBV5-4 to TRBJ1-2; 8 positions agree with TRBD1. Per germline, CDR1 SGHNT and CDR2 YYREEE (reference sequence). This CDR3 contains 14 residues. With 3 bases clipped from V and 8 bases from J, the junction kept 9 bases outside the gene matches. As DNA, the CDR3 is TGTGCCAGCAGCTCTACACCATCAGGGGGCGGCTACACCTTC. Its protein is CASSSTPSGGGYTF.

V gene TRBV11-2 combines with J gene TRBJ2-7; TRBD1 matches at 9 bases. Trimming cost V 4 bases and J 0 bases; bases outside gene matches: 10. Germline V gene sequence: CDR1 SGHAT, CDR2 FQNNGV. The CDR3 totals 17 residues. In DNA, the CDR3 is TGTGCCAGCAGCTACCTACAGGGGGCCCGTAGCTCCTACGAGCAGTACTTC. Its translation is CASSYLQGARSSYEQYF.

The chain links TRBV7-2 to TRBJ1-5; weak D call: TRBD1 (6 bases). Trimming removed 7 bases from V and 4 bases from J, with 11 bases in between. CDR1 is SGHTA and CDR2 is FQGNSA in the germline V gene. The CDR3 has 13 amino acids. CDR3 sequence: CASNLTGNQPQHF. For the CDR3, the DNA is TGTGCCAGCAACCTAACAGGGAATCAGCCCCAGCATTTT.

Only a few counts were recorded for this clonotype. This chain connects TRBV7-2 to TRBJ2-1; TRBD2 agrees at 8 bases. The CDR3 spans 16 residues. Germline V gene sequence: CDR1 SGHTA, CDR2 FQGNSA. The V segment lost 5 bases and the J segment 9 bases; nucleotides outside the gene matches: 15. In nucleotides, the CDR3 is TGTGCCAGCAGCGAGTACTCCGGGACTAGTTTCAGTGAGCAGTTCTTC. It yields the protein CASSEYSGTSFSEQFF. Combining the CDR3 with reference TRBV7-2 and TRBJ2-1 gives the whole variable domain GAGVSQSPSNKVTEKGKDVELRCDPISGHTALYWYRQSLGQGLEFLIYFQGNSAPDKSGLPSDRFSAERTGGSVSTLTIQRTQQEDSAVYLCASSEYSGTSFSEQFFGPGTRLTVL.